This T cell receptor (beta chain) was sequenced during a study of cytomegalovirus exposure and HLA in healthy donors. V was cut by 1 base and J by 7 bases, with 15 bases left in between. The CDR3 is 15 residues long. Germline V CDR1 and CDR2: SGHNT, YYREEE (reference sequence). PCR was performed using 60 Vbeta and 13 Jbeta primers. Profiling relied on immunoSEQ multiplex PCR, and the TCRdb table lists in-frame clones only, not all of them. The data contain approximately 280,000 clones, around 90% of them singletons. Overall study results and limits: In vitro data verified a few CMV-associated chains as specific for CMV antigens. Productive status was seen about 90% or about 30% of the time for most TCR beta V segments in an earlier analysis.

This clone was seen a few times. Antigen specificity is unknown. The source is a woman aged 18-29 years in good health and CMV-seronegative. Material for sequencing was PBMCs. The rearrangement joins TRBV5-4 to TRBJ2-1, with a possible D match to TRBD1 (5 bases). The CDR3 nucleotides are TGTGCCAGCAGCTTGAGTTCAGGGTTAACGAATGAGCAGTTCTTC. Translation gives CASSLSSGLTNEQFF.